This passage covers 12 T cell receptor beta chains from one sample sequenced in a study of tumour-infiltrating T cells in Burkitt lymphoma. Profiling relied on immunoSEQ multiplex PCR, and the TCRdb table lists in-frame clones only, not all of them. The table has about 5,600 clones, roughly a sixth seen once. Sequencing was performed on tumor tissue. The receptors come from a human donor with diffuse large B-cell lymphoma.

The V gene is TRBV21-1, the J gene TRBJ1-1. TRBV21-1 is given as a pseudogene. The CDR3 spans 15 residues. The CDR3 region has the DNA TGTGCCAGCAGCAAACTCCGGTGCCCCACGAGAGGAGCTTTCTTT. It yields the protein CASSKLRCPTRGAFF.

There are a few counts of this clone. J is TRBJ1-4 and V is TRBV6-1; D gene uncertain. Trimming took 2 bases from V and 1 from J, leaving 11 bases between them. The CDR3 spans 16 residues. Germline V CDR1 and CDR2: MNHNS, SASEGT. CDR3 sequence (DNA): TGTGCCAGCAGTGAAAGATTAATACGAACTAATGAAAAACTGTTTTTT. Amino acid sequence: CASSERLIRTNEKLFF.

This chain connects TRBV19 to TRBJ1-1, with D uncertain. Germline values: CDR1 LNHDA, CDR2 SQIVND (reference sequence). The CDR3 has 14 residues. V was shortened by 3 bases and J by 5 bases, with 13 bases between the two germline ends. The CDR3 coding sequence is TGTGCCAGTAGTATTGGGCAGACCGTGACTGAAGCTTTCTTT. Protein: CASSIGQTVTEAFF.

The chain has TRBV2 and TRBJ2-1; 13 nucleotides match TRBD2. After removal of 4 bases from V and 8 bases from J, the junction contained 5 bases not matched to a gene. The CDR3 sequence is 15 residues long. The germline CDR1 and CDR2 sequences are SNHLY and FYNNEI. The chain's CDR3 is CASSGGTSGNDEQFF. The DNA for the CDR3 is TGTGCCAGCAGTGGGGGGACTAGCGGGAACGATGAGCAGTTCTTC.

This clone turned up a few times. The V gene is TRBV11-1, the J gene TRBJ2-5; tentatively, D is TRBD1 or TRBD2 (5 bases each). The CDR3 runs 16 residues. V dropped 1 base and J dropped 1 base, with 13 bases sitting between them. CDR1 and CDR2 (germline): SGHAT, FQDESV (reference sequence). In DNA, the CDR3 is TGTGCCAGCAGCTTAGGAGGGGAGCCCCGCCAAGAGACCCAGTACTTC. It specifies CASSLGGEPRQETQYF.

The chain combines TRBV4-2 with TRBJ2-2; D not certain. Trimming pared 3 bases from V and 7 bases from J, leaving 9 bases between. The CDR3 consists of 13 residues. Germline CDR1 reads LGHNA; CDR2 reads YNFKEQ. As DNA, the CDR3 is TGTGCCAGCAGCCAGGAGAGTAGCGGGGAGCTGTTTTTT. Amino acid sequence: CASSQESSGELFF.

The sample holds a few counts of this clone. The chain has TRBV10-2 and TRBJ2-1; D gene uncertain. The V end was cut by 5 bases, the J end by 3 bases, with 11 bases between. CDR3 size: 14 residues. The germline gives CDR1 WSHSY, CDR2 SAAADI. CDR3 loop: CASSSIGIYNEQFF. The CDR3, as DNA: TGCGCCAGCAGTTCCATAGGAATCTACAATGAGCAGTTCTTC.

This clone was seen only a few times. V is TRBV29-1 and J is TRBJ1-3, with 9 bases fitting TRBD1. The CDR3 totals 16 residues. Germline V CDR1 and CDR2: SQVTM, ANQGSEA. V gave up 1 base and J gave up 2 bases; unmatched junction bases: 6. The CDR3 DNA sequence: TGCAGCGTTGAAGCCCGGACAGGGGACGCTGGAAACACCATATATTTT. Its translation is CSVEARTGDAGNTIYF.

This clone was observed a few times. J is TRBJ1-2 and V is TRBV5-1, with TRBD1 matching 10 bases. Trimming removed 5 bases from V and 6 bases from J; junction bases left unmatched: 10. In germline, CDR1 is SGHRS, CDR2 YFSETQ. The CDR3 length is 15 residues. The CDR3 region is CASSYTGTGENGYTF. The CDR3 DNA sequence: TGCGCCAGCAGTTATACCGGGACAGGGGAAAATGGCTACACCTTC.

The table lists this clone with a few counts. The J gene is TRBJ1-2, the V gene TRBV6-1; D possibly corresponds to TRBD1 (6 bases). The germline gives CDR1 MNHNS, CDR2 SASEGT. This CDR3 has 13 residues. Trimming shortened V by 5 bases and J by 3 bases, and 10 bases separated the two germline ends. CDR3 amino acids: CASSTGFDYGYTF. Written as DNA, the CDR3 is TGTGCCAGCAGTACAGGGTTCGACTATGGCTACACCTTC.

The chain uses TRBV10-1 and TRBJ1-2, with 8 nucleotides matching TRBD1. Germline V CDR1 and CDR2: WNHNN, SYGVQD (reference sequence). The CDR3 is made up of 12 amino acids. After removal of 6 bases from V and 6 bases from J, the junction contained 3 bases not matched to a gene. CDR3 bases: TGCGCCAGCAGGGACAGGGAGGATGGCTACACCTTC. Translation: CASRDREDGYTF.

This clone was observed a few times. V usage is TRBV7-9 and J usage is TRBJ2-5; no clear D. The CDR3 extends over 13 amino acids. Per the germline V gene, CDR1 is SEHNR and CDR2 is FQNEAQ (reference sequence). The ends were cut back, 3 bases at V and 1 base at J, with 6 bases in the middle. The CDR3 DNA follows: TGTGCCAGCAGCTTGGCCAGCCAAGAGACCCAGTACTTC. Protein: CASSLASQETQYF.